This record looks at one TCR beta chain sequence and its context. In TCRdb, the PCR reads were re-called with MiXCR into one record per CDR3 protein. The profile covers some 16,000 distinct CDR3 sequences, with 45% to 50% appearing a single time and roughly a quarter taken by the ten largest. This record belongs to a study of tumor-infiltrating lymphocytes in oesophageal squamous cell carcinoma. Germline assignment: CDR1 SGDLS and CDR2 YYNGEE. V shed 0 bases, J shed 2 bases, and the junction held 21 bases outside the gene matches. The CDR3 is 21 residues long. Sample: esophageal tumor tissue. The TCR was taken from a male donor with esophageal squamous cell carcinoma. The chain carries TRBV9 and TRBJ2-5; 8 nucleotides align to TRBD2. The CDR3 region has the DNA TGTGCCAGCAGCGTAGTGAGGGAGACCGGGAGGGCCGGAGGGTGGCAAGAGACCCAGTACTTC. Its translation: CASSVVRETGRAGGWQETQYF.